This T cell receptor (beta chain) was sequenced in a study of blood T cell repertoires in COVID-19. Study background: Sites in the United States, Italy and Spain provided acute and convalescent COVID-19 samples.

In the original analysis: Estimation of nucleated cell counts relied on the amplification of reference gene primers. The method was immunoSEQ multiplex PCR; TCRdb's version includes in-frame clones alone and lacks a portion of them. V and J calls and clone size are copied from that table; D and trimming were computed from the DNA. Of about 210,000 clones listed, under 90% are singletons. The clonotype comes from a woman aged 40 to 50 with active or convalescent COVID-19. Sequenced sample: peripheral blood.

CDR3 coding DNA: TGTGCCAGTAGTCCATACGACACAAGGTGGCGTGGCTACACCTTC. Protein sequence: CASSPYDTRWRGYTF. The gene calls are TRBV19 and TRBJ1-2; D call uncertain. The CDR3 spans 15 residues. V shed 5 bases and J shed 7 bases, with 20 bases lying between them. The germline V gene encodes CDR1 LNHDA and CDR2 SQIVND (reference sequence).